This T cell receptor beta chain originates from a study of graft-versus-host responses after intestinal transplantation. Study context: Following induction with anti-thymocyte globulin, all recipients were given tacrolimus and steroids for approximately three years.

The protocol was immunoSEQ multiplex PCR, while the TCRdb copy is restricted to in-frame clones and leaves out a portion. The table includes 65,000 to 100,000 clones, under 95% detected once. To note about this clone: As yet, its antigen is unknown.

The CDR3 consists of 16 residues. Trimming pared 2 bases from V and 5 bases from J, leaving 18 bases between. The V gene's germline CDR1 is MGHRA and CDR2 YSYEKL. Findings and caveats of the study: Some patients had graft-donor T cell macrochimerism, and their allografts showed high graft-versus-host to host-versus-graft clonal ratios.

The sequence was obtained from a human donor who was the organ donor for an intestinal transplant. Source: unstimulated CD8+ T cells sorted from spleen or lymph node cells, taken before transplant. The chain carries TRBV4-1 and TRBJ2-5; possibly TRBD2 for D (6 bases). CDR3 coding DNA: TGCGCCAGCAGCCAATCCGGAGATAGCGGCGGGGAGACCCAGTACTTC. Amino acid sequence: CASSQSGDSGGETQYF.